This T cell receptor (beta chain) was recovered during a study of early T cells in non-severe SARS-CoV-2 infection. Per the germline V gene, CDR1 is SGHAT and CDR2 is FQDESV (reference sequence). The CDR3 has 13 amino acids. The ends lost 3 bases at V and 6 bases at J; junction bases unmatched: 3. Via MiXCR, TCRdb re-called the 5' RACE reads, giving one row per CDR3 protein. The sample lists some 61,000 distinct CDR3 sequences; under 9% were seen once. This clonotype was picked up a small number of times. The source is an adult who was a healthcare worker with PCR-confirmed SARS-CoV-2 infection or an uninfected control (not recorded which). Sample: whole blood, taken at baseline. This chain connects TRBV11-1 to TRBJ2-7; 9 nucleotides agree with TRBD1. Written as DNA, the CDR3 is TGTGCCAGCAGCTTGGGACAGGGTTCCGAGCAGTACTTC. It codes for CASSLGQGSEQYF.